This entry concerns a single TCR beta chain. Its antigen is currently not known. This may be a read error: a much more frequent sequence differs by one nucleotide. The TCR beta CDR3 region was amplified with a multiplex PCR system, in which a first round of around 10 cycles was run using 32 V-gene forward and 13 J-gene reverse primers. The first PCR round was done with a QIAGEN Multiplex PCR Kit, and the primer sequences were filed in Chinese patent CN105087789A. Illumina universal primers were added in a second PCR round performed with the Phusion High-Fidelity PCR Kit. TCR libraries were paired-end sequenced at 151 bp read length on the Illumina HiSeq X Ten platform. The authors' pipeline ran thus. Cutadapt removed reads without multiplex PCR primers, PEAR merged read pairs, and MiXCR with default settings called CDR3 regions. Repertoire diversity was assessed by Shannon entropy, and clonality was calculated as one minus the Shannon entropy divided by the ln of the count of productive unique sequences. Clonotypes present at frequencies of at least 0.5% were defined as dominant or high-frequency T-cell clones. TCRdb took the public reads, trimmed them with fastp at Q25, ran MiXCR for clone calling and kept in-frame beta chains. Every distinct CDR3 protein forms one entry, paired with its most common genes and DNA. These V and J calls rely on TCRdb rather than the paper's analysis. The sample table contains about 34,000 distinct CDR3 sequences; only one count was recorded for approximately 30% of them. Roughly 4.3% of the sample is in the top ten clones.

This entry is derived from a study of immune heterogeneity within non-small cell lung tumors (dated by TCRdb to the late 2010s). At the level of the whole study: By histology, a handful of squamous cell carcinomas, about 10 non-squamous carcinomas and 1 tumor not otherwise specified were included. To look at intratumoral immune heterogeneity, the study ran whole-exome sequencing, RNA-seq and TCR beta repertoire sequencing on several spatially distinct regions taken from every NSCLC tumor. TCR repertoire analysis included about 57 tumor loci from under 19 patients, whereas transcriptome data included only 40 or so loci from 11 to 12 patients. Neoantigen binding to each patient's HLA alleles was predicted with netMHCpan-3.0 for mutant peptides of 8 to 11 amino acids. Overall study outcomes, separate from this receptor: For the most part, high-frequency TCR beta clonotypes differed from one individual patient to another. Within a patient, identical dominant CDR3B clonotypes were found to recur across loci, yet unique high-frequency clones were also harbored in different tumor locations. A statistically significant but moderate positive correlation (R roughly 0.31) was observed between local T-cell repertoire clonality and local tumor mutational burden.

The CDR3, from cysteine to phenylalanine, totals 13 residues. The retained sequence is limited to the CDR3, 39 bases, with the frame set at the first base. The V end loses 9 bases and the J end loses 6 bases, and a stretch of 19 bases separates them. CDR1 and CDR2 were assigned from the germline V gene as SGDLS and YYNGEE. For the TCR template, genomic DNA was extracted from bulk tumor tissue, and approximately 600 ng of gDNA was amplified for each sample. Multiple biopsies per primary tumor were taken during surgery, spaced as far apart as possible within the tumor mass. The study cohort was described as untreated, and patients were newly diagnosed NSCLC cases undergoing curative surgery. The donor group was made up of roughly 16 newly diagnosed non-small cell lung cancer patients undergoing surgery with curative intent. A couple of independent pathologists examined the resected tumor masses. Only DNA and RNA samples of high quality went on to sequencing.

Specimen: lung tumor tissue. The origin of this receptor is a middle-aged man with non-small cell lung cancer. The chain is assembled from TRBV9 and TRBJ2-7; the D gene could be TRBD1 or TRBD2, each one agreeing over 5 bases. The CDR3 loop reads CAISAGAEGEQYF. The sequenced DNA is TGTGCCATCAGTGCCGGGGCCGAAGGCGAGCAGTACTTC.